This T cell receptor (beta chain) was observed in a study of CD8 T cells in ankylosing spondylitis (dated by TCRdb to about 2017). Background for the entire study: The study profiled T cell receptor beta repertoires in healthy donors and ankylosing spondylitis patients to find disease-linked TCR variants. The whole study cohort included 108 healthy donors and under 30 ankylosing spondylitis patients. Peripheral blood was sampled, and synovial fluid was also collected from ankylosing spondylitis patients.

As concerns this clonotype: Its specific antigen is unknown. Per-base qualities were not stored, and no clone one base away is much larger.

The reads were generated on an Illumina HiSeq 2500. TCR beta libraries were prepared by quantitative 5'-RACE with molecular barcodes. The original pipeline was this. To identify disease-linked TCR variants, a new computational method was used, one built on a probabilistic model of VDJ rearrangement. TCRdb took the public reads, trimmed them with fastp at Q25, ran MiXCR for clone calling and kept in-frame beta chains. Rows with one shared CDR3 protein collapse into an entry with the most common genes and DNA. Here the V and J calls rest on TCRdb's processing, not on the authors' analysis. The sample yields 290,000 or so distinct CDR3 sequences; around 20% were counted once. The ten largest account for roughly 3.6% of the sample. The CDR3 measures 11 amino acids from cysteine to phenylalanine. The retained sequence is limited to the CDR3, 33 bases, with the frame set at the first base. V and J lose 8 bases and 6 bases, and a span of 11 bases separates them. From a lookup of the germline V gene (reference sequence), CDR1 and CDR2 are SEHNR and FQNEAQ.

The investigation overall reported the following: Significant enrichment of the disease-linked clones was reported in matched synovial fluid samples from ankylosing spondylitis patients. A TCR beta motif of fewer than 10 highly homologous amino acid variants appeared characteristic of blood from ankylosing spondylitis patients. A CD8+ phenotype was shown by the disease-linked clones, which were found at relatively low frequencies in peripheral blood. Some of the motif variants had been reported before in the synovial fluid and blood of reactive arthritis patients, a finding that suggests common disease-initiation mechanisms.

This TCR came from a female donor with ankylosing spondylitis or in good health (not recorded which). Rearrangement joined TRBV7-9 to TRBJ2-7; the D gene cannot be resolved beyond TRBD1 or TRBD2, each matching 5 bases. Sequences were obtained from blood, either unsorted or a sorted T cell fraction (not recorded which). The CDR3 region: CASLGVGEQYF. The bases read TGTGCCAGCTTGGGGGTGGGCGAGCAGTACTTC.